This entry lists 18 T cell receptor beta chains sequenced from one sample in a study of blood T cell repertoires in COVID-19. Sequencing used immunoSEQ multiplex PCR; TCRdb keeps in-frame clones, though not all of them. Here the sample spans roughly 380,000 clones, about 92% being singletons. Sequencing used peripheral blood. These receptors all stem from a woman aged 60-75 years with COVID-19, enrolled during active disease.

The gene calls are TRBV27 and TRBJ2-1; 16 nucleotides align to TRBD2. The junction had 5 bases not matched to a gene; V was cut back by 0 bases and J by 9 bases. Germline V CDR1 and CDR2: MNHEY, SMNVEV (reference sequence). The CDR3 extends over 17 amino acids. This CDR3 reads CASSLSPGLAGGPEQFF. The DNA for the CDR3 is TGTGCCAGCAGTTTATCTCCGGGACTAGCGGGGGGGCCTGAGCAGTTCTTC.

The V and J genes are TRBV9 and TRBJ2-5; TRBD1 might be the D (5 bases). The V and J ends lost 1 base and 5 bases respectively, with 15 bases between them. CDR3 length: 15 residues. Per the germline V gene, CDR1 is SGDLS and CDR2 is YYNGEE. In nucleotides, the CDR3 is TGTGCCAGCAGCGTAAGGGGCGCCCCTAAGGAGACCCAGTACTTC. Translation gives CASSVRGAPKETQYF. The full variable domain, with the rest looked up from reference TRBV9 and TRBJ2-5, is DSGVTQTPKHLITATGQRVTLRCSPRSGDLSVYWYQQSLDQGLQFLIQYYNGEERAKGNILERFSAQQFPDLHSELNLSSLELGDSALYFCASSVRGAPKETQYFGPGTRLLVL.

CDR3 DNA sequence: TGTGCCAGCAGCTTAGGAGGATTGGGAGGAAACACTGAAGCTTTCTTT. Protein product: CASSLGGLGGNTEAFF. V gene TRBV11-3 combines with J gene TRBJ1-1; D call uncertain. Germline loops: CDR1 SGHNT, CDR2 YENEEA. The CDR3 has 16 amino acids. Between the trimmed V and J ends, which lost 1 base and 2 bases, there was a span of 14 bases.

This clone showed up just once. The chain employs TRBV5-4 and TRBJ1-6; 9 bases are shared with TRBD1. CDR1 and CDR2 (germline): SGHNT, YYREEE (reference sequence). The ends lost 4 bases at V and 8 bases at J; junction bases unmatched: 7. This CDR3 has 15 residues. Written as DNA, the CDR3 is TGTGCCAGCAGCCAAAAGGGACAGGGCCATTCACCCCTCCACTTT. This gives the protein CASSQKGQGHSPLHF.

V usage is TRBV7-3 and J usage is TRBJ2-1, with 7 bases lining up with TRBD1. J lost 8 bases, V lost 2 bases, and 6 bases had no gene match. Looked up from germline, CDR1 is SGHTA and CDR2 is FQGTGA. The CDR3 covers 14 residues. CDR3 loop: CASSLGQEFDEQFF. DNA of the CDR3: TGTGCCAGCAGCTTAGGACAGGAGTTCGATGAGCAGTTCTTC.

Notes on this clone: The junction departs from germline at one end; a sequencing error may be responsible. V usage is TRBV5-6 and J usage is TRBJ2-2, with TRBD1 identical over 10 bases. This CDR3 has 15 amino acids. Germline V gives CDR1 SGHDT, CDR2 YYEEEE. The CDR3: CARRGGQGHTGELFF. In nucleotides, the CDR3 is TGTGCCCGCAGGGGGGGACAGGGGCACACCGGGGAGCTGTTTTTT.

The chain links TRBV5-6 to TRBJ2-7; TRBD2 might be the D (7 bases). With 5 bases removed from V and 5 bases from J, the gap between germline ends came to 14 bases. The CDR3 length is 13 residues. Germline V gene sequence: CDR1 SGHDT, CDR2 YYEEEE. CDR3 in amino acids: CASRGWGGHEQYF. The CDR3 region has the DNA TGTGCCAGCAGGGGATGGGGGGGCCACGAGCAGTACTTC.

The gene calls are TRBV9 and TRBJ2-3, with D possibly TRBD2 on 7 matching bases. Germline loops: CDR1 SGDLS, CDR2 YYNGEE. V lost 4 bases and J lost 1, with 16 bases in between. This CDR3 contains 16 residues. The CDR3 here is CASSPRGGEGTDTQYF. The CDR3, as DNA: TGTGCCAGCAGCCCAAGAGGGGGGGAGGGCACAGATACGCAGTATTTT.

This chain connects TRBV13 to TRBJ1-4; 10 bases map to TRBD1. The CDR3 sequence is 13 residues long. With V trimmed by 5 bases and J by 6 bases, 0 bases remained unmatched. The germline V gene has CDR1 PRHDT and CDR2 FYEKMQ (reference sequence). CDR3 bases: TGTGCCAGCAGCGGACAGGGGGATGAAAAACTGTTTTTT. Protein: CASSGQGDEKLFF.

The J gene is TRBJ2-2, the V gene TRBV5-8; tentatively, D is TRBD2 (6 bases). This CDR3 comprises 16 residues. V was clipped by 0 bases and J by 4 bases, with 13 bases between them. From germline, CDR1 is SGHTS and CDR2 YDEGEE. The CDR3 DNA follows: TGTGCCAGCAGCTTGGGTGGAGGGGCTCGCACCGGGGAGCTGTTTTTT. Translation gives CASSLGGGARTGELFF.

The rearrangement joins TRBV2 to TRBJ1-6; tentatively, D is TRBD1 (5 bases). Germline V lookup: CDR1 SNHLY, CDR2 FYNNEI. The length of the CDR3 is 15 residues. Trimming pared 7 bases from V and 3 bases from J, leaving 13 bases between. Here the CDR3 reads CASTQDNFYNSPLHF. Here the CDR3 DNA reads TGTGCCAGCACTCAGGACAATTTCTATAATTCACCCCTCCACTTT.

J is TRBJ1-1 and V is TRBV18, with D possibly TRBD1 on 6 matching bases. V lost 6 bases to trimming and J lost 4 bases, with 12 bases between them. Germline CDR1 reads KGHSH; CDR2 reads LQKENI. The CDR3 spans 13 residues. The CDR3 loop reads CASSNRVVTEAFF. The CDR3 DNA is TGTGCCAGCTCCAACAGGGTTGTCACTGAAGCTTTCTTT.

The chain is built from TRBV6-5 and TRBJ2-5; D may be TRBD1 (5 bases). Trimming removed 5 bases at V and 1 base at J, with 8 bases between. CDR1 is MNHEY, CDR2 SVGAGI, per germline. CDR3 length equals 13 residues. The CDR3 reads CASSHRPQETQYF. As DNA, the CDR3 is TGTGCCAGCAGTCACAGGCCCCAAGAGACCCAGTACTTC.

In this sample, this clone turned up a few times. The CDR3 DNA reads TGTGCCAGCAACGTACAGGGCCTCCCCTACGAGCAGTACTTC. It specifies CASNVQGLPYEQYF. The chain uses TRBV5-4 and TRBJ2-7; maybe TRBD1 (6 bases). The CDR3 length is 14 residues. Germline V gene data show CDR1 as SGHNT and CDR2 as YYREEE (reference sequence). The V end was cut by 6 bases, the J end by 2 bases, with 15 bases between. The full variable domain, its missing parts supplied by reference TRBV5-4 and TRBJ2-7, is ETGVTQSPTHLIKTRGQQVTLRCSSQSGHNTVSWYQQALGQGPQFIFQYYREEENGRGNFPPRFSGLQFPNYSSELNVNALELDDSALYLCASNVQGLPYEQYFGPGTRLTVT.

The chain combines TRBV12-2 with TRBJ2-5; the D call in the table, TRBD2, was not verified against the DNA. TRBV12-2 is flagged as a pseudogene. The CDR3 spans 11 residues. The CDR3 DNA reads TGTGCAAGAGGCGTCGGGGGGACCCAGTACTTC. Its translation is CARGVGGTQYF.

The V gene is TRBV7-9, the J gene TRBJ2-3; D may be TRBD2 (5 bases). CDR3 size: 16 residues. Germline V CDR1 and CDR2: SEHNR, FQNEAQ (reference sequence). Trimming took off 5 bases at V and 1 base at J, with 16 bases between the two ends. CDR3 nucleotide sequence: TGTGCCAGCAGCCTGGAGGCCATCCGGGGCACAGATACGCAGTATTTT. Protein product: CASSLEAIRGTDTQYF. The complete variable domain, with remaining parts taken from reference TRBV7-9 and TRBJ2-3, reads DTGVSQNPRHKITKRGQNVTFRCDPISEHNRLYWYRQTLGQGPEFLTYFQNEAQLEKSRLLSDRFSAERPKGSFSTLEIQRTEQGDSAMYLCASSLEAIRGTDTQYFGPGTRLTVL.

In this sample, this clone turned up once. The gene calls are TRBV28 and TRBJ2-6; no reliable D call. Germline assignment: CDR1 MDHEN and CDR2 SYDVKM. CDR3 size: 15 residues. V lost 3 bases and J lost 1, with 7 bases in between. Here the CDR3 DNA reads TGTGCCAGCAGTTTGAGAAATTCTGGGGCCAACGTCCTGACTTTC. Protein: CASSLRNSGANVLTF.

The V and J genes are TRBV19 and TRBJ1-2, with 10 bases that match TRBD1. Germline V gene lookup returns CDR1 LNHDA and CDR2 SQIVND (reference sequence). This CDR3 comprises 16 residues. After removal of 1 base from V and 8 bases from J, the junction contained 10 bases not matched to a gene. The CDR3 bases are TGTGCCAGTAGTATAGCTACCACCGGGACAGGGGCCGGCTACACCTTC. Encoded protein: CASSIATTGTGAGYTF.